This TCR beta chain was sequenced in a study of T cell repertoires in cytomegalovirus infection. Study results and limitations: Summed frequency of public TCR beta families distinguished CMV carriers with the relevant HLA.

TCRdb re-analysed the reads in MiXCR, keeping a single row per CDR3 protein. In the table there are 350,000 to 550,000 distinct CDR3 sequences, approximately 31% of which are singletons. This clonotype was seen a few times. What it binds is unknown. The sequence derives from a human donor in good health (CMV status not recorded). Some clones in this sample may be carry-over from other donors' samples. Specimen: PBMCs.

The CDR3 protein is CASSLAGTSGARNEQFF. CDR3 in DNA: TGTGCCAGCAGCTTAGCAGGGACTAGCGGGGCGCGTAATGAGCAGTTCTTC. This chain uses TRBV7-2 with TRBJ2-1; 13 positions match TRBD2. The CDR3 length is 17 residues. With V trimmed by 0 bases and J by 7 bases, 6 bases remained unmatched. Germline CDR1 reads SGHTA; CDR2 reads FQGNSA.